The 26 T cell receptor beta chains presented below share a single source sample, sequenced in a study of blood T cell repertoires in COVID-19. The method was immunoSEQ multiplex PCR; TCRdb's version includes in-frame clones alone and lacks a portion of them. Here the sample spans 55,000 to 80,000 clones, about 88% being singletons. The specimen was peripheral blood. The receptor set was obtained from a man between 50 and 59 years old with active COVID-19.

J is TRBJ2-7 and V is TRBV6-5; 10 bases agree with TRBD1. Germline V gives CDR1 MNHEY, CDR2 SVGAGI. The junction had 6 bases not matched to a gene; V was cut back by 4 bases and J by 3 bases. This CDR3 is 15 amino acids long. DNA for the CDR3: TGTGCCAGCAGTTCCTGGACAGGGGGAATCTACGAGCAGTACTTC. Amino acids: CASSSWTGGIYEQYF.

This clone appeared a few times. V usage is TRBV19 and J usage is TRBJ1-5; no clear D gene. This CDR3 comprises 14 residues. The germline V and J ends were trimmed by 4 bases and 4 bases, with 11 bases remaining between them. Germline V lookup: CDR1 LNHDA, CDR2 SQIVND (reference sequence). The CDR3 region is CASSTWTYNQPQHF. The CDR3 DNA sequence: TGTGCCAGTAGTACCTGGACTTATAATCAGCCCCAGCATTTT.

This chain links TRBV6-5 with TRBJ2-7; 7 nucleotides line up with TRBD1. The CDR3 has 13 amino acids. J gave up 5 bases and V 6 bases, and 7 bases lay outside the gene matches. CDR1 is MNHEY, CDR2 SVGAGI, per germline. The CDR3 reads CASSRQGLDEQYF. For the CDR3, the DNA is TGTGCCAGCAGCCGACAGGGATTGGACGAGCAGTACTTC.

CDR3 DNA sequence: TGTGCCAGTAGACAACCGGGACAGGCTAGCAATCAGCCCCAGCATTTT. This codes for CASRQPGQASNQPQHF. V usage is TRBV19 and J usage is TRBJ1-5; 8 nucleotides align to TRBD1. The V gene end was trimmed by 6 bases and the J gene end by 0 bases; junction bases not matched to a gene: 7. This CDR3 comprises 16 residues. Germline V gene lookup returns CDR1 LNHDA and CDR2 SQIVND (reference sequence).

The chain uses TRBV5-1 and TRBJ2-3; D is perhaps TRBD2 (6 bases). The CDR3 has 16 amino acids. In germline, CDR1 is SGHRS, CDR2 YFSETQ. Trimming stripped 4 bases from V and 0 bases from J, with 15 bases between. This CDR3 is CASSPGTDASTDTQYF. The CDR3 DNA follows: TGCGCCAGCAGCCCGGGGACTGATGCTAGCACAGATACGCAGTATTTT.

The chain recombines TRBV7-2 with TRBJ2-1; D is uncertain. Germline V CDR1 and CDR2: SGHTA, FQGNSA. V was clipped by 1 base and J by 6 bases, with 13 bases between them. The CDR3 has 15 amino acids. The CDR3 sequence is CASSLGAVQFNEQFF. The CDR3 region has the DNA TGTGCCAGCAGCTTAGGGGCAGTACAATTCAATGAGCAGTTCTTC. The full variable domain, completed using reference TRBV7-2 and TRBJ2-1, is GAGVSQSPSNKVTEKGKDVELRCDPISGHTALYWYRQSLGQGLEFLIYFQGNSAPDKSGLPSDRFSAERTGGSVSTLTIQRTQQEDSAVYLCASSLGAVQFNEQFFGPGTRLTVL.

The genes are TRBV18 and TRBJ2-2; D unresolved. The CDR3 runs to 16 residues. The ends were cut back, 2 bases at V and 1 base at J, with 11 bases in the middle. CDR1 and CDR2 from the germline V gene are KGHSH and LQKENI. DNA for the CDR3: TGTGCCAGCTCACCAGGTACCAGTTTGAACACCGGGGAGCTGTTTTTT. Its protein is CASSPGTSLNTGELFF.

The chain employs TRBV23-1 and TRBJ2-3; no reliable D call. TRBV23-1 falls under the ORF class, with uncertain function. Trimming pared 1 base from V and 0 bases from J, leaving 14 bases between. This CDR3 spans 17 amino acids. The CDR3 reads CASSQFPRRSSTDTQYF. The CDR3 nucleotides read TGCGCCAGCAGTCAATTCCCCCGACGGAGTAGCACAGATACGCAGTATTTT.

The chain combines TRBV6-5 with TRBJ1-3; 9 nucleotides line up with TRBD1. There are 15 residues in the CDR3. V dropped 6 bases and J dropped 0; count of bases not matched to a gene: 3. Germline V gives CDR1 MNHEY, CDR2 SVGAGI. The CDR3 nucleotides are TGTGCCAGCAGAGGGACAGGGATCTCTGGAAACACCATATATTTT. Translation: CASRGTGISGNTIYF.

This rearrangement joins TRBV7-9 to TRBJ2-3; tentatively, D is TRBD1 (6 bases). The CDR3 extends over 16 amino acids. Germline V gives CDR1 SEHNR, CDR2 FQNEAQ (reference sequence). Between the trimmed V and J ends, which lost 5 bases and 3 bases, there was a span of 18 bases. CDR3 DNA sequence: TGTGCCAGCAGCCCTCCCCTCACAGGGCCGACAGATACGCAGTATTTT. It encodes CASSPPLTGPTDTQYF.

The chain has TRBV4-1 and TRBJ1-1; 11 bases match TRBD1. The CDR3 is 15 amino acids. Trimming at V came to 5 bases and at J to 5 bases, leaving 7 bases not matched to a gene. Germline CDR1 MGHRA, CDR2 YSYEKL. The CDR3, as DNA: TGCGCCAGCAGCTACGCCGGGACAGGGGGAACTGAAGCTTTCTTT. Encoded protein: CASSYAGTGGTEAFF.

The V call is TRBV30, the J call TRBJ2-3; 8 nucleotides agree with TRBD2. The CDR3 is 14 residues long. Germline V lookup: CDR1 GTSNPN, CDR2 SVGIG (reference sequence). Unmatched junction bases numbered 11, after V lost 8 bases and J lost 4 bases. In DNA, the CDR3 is TGTGCCGCTTCCGGGACCGGGGGGGCAGATACGCAGTATTTT. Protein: CAASGTGGADTQYF.

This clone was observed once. The CDR3 is CASSPEIVGGGTDTQYF. The CDR3 region has the DNA TGTGCCAGCTCACCAGAGATCGTCGGGGGGGGCACAGATACGCAGTATTTT. The chain has TRBV18 and TRBJ2-3, with 8 bases that match TRBD2. V lost 2 bases and J lost 1; bases outside the gene matches: 8. This CDR3 is 17 amino acids long. The germline gives CDR1 KGHSH, CDR2 LQKENI.

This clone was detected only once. CDR3 sequence (DNA): TGTGCCAGCAGTTACAGGACCCCGGACAGTTACAATGAGCAGTTCTTC. As protein: CASSYRTPDSYNEQFF. J is TRBJ2-1 and V is TRBV6-5; D is possibly TRBD1 (6 bases). Trimming cost V 2 bases and J 4 bases, with 15 bases left between them. Germline V gene data show CDR1 as MNHEY and CDR2 as SVGAGI. This CDR3 is 16 amino acids long.

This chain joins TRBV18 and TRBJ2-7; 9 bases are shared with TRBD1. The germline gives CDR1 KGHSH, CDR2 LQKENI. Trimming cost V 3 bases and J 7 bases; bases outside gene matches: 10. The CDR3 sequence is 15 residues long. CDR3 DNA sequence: TGTGCCAGCTCACCGAGTAAACAGGGGGCGGTTGAGCAGTACTTC. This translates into CASSPSKQGAVEQYF.

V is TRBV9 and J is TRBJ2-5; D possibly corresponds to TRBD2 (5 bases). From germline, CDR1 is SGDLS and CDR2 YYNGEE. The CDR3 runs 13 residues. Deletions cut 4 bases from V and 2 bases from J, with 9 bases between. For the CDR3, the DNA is TGTGCCAGCAGCACAAGAGGGCAAGAGACCCAGTACTTC. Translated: CASSTRGQETQYF.

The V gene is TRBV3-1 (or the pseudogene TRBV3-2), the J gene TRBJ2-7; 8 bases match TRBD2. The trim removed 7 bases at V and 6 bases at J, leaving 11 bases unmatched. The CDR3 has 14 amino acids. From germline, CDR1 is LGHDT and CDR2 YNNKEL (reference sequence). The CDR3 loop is CASTYSGIGGEQYF. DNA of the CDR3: TGTGCCAGCACCTATAGCGGGATTGGAGGCGAGCAGTACTTC.

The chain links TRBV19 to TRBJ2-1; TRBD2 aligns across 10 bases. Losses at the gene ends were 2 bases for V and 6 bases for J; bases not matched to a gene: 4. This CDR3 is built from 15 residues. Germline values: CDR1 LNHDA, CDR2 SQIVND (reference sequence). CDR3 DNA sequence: TGTGCCAGTAGTATAAGCGGGGGGGTTGGCAATGAGCAGTTCTTC. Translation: CASSISGGVGNEQFF.

CDR3 nucleotides: TGTGCCAGCAGTTCGCTGCGGGAAGGCTATGGCTACACCTTC. This translates into CASSSLREGYGYTF. V is TRBV2 and J is TRBJ1-2; unclear D gene. Trimming stripped 5 bases from V and 4 bases from J, with 14 bases between. Germline CDR1 and CDR2: SNHLY and FYNNEI. The CDR3 loop spans 14 amino acids.

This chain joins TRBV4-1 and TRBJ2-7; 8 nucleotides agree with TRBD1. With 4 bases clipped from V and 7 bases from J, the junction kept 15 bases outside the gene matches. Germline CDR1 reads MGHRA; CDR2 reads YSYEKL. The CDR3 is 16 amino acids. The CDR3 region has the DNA TGCGCCAGCAGCCCCGGAGCAGGGGGCGCGGTAATTGAGCAGTACTTC. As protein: CASSPGAGGAVIEQYF.

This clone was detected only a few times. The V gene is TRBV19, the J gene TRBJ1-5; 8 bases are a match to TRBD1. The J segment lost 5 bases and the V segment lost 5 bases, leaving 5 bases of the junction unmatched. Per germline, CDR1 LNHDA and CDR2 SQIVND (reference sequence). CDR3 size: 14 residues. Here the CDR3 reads CASSLTGDYQPQHF. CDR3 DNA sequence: TGTGCCAGTAGTCTGACAGGGGACTATCAGCCCCAGCATTTT. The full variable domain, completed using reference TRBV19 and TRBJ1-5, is DGGITQSPKYLFRKEGQNVTLSCEQNLNHDAMYWYRQDPGQGLRLIYYSQIVNDFQKGDIAEGYSVSREKKESFPLTVTSAQKNPTAFYLCASSLTGDYQPQHFGDGTRLSIL.

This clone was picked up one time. In nucleotides, the CDR3 is TGTGCCAGCAGCGGGAGGAGGGACAGGGCTCAGCCCCAGCATTTT. This encodes CASSGRRDRAQPQHF. The chain uses TRBV7-8 and TRBJ1-5, with TRBD1 matching 9 bases. The CDR3 has 15 residues. Germline V gives CDR1 SGHVS, CDR2 FQNEAQ. The ends lost 5 bases at V and 6 bases at J; junction bases unmatched: 8.

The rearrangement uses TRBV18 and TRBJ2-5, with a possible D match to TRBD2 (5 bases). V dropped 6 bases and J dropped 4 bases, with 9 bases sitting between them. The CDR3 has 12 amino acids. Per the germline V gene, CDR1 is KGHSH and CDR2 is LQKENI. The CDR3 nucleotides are TGTGCCAGCTCCCGGACTCGAGAGACCCAGTACTTC. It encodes CASSRTRETQYF.

CDR3 DNA sequence: TGTGCCATCAGTCCCTCGGGGACTAGCGGGGGGGCCTACTACAATGAGCAGTTCTTC. Translation gives CAISPSGTSGGAYYNEQFF. This chain uses TRBV10-3 with TRBJ2-1; TRBD2 agrees at 16 bases. The length of the CDR3 is 19 residues. CDR1 is ENHRY and CDR2 is SYGVKD in the germline V gene. V shed 5 bases and J 3 bases; nucleotides not matched to a gene: 10.

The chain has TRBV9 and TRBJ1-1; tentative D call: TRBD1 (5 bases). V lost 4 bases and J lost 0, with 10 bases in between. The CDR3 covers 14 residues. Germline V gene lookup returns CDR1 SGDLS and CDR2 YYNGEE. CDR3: CASSPMTVNTEAFF. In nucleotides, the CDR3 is TGTGCCAGCAGCCCAATGACAGTGAACACTGAAGCTTTCTTT.

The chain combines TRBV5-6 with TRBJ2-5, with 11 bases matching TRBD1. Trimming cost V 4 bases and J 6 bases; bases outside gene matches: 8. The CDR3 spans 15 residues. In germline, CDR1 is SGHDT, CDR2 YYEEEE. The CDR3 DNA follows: TGTGCCAGCAGCGTCCGGGACAGGGGGTGGAAGACCCAGTACTTC. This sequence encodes CASSVRDRGWKTQYF.